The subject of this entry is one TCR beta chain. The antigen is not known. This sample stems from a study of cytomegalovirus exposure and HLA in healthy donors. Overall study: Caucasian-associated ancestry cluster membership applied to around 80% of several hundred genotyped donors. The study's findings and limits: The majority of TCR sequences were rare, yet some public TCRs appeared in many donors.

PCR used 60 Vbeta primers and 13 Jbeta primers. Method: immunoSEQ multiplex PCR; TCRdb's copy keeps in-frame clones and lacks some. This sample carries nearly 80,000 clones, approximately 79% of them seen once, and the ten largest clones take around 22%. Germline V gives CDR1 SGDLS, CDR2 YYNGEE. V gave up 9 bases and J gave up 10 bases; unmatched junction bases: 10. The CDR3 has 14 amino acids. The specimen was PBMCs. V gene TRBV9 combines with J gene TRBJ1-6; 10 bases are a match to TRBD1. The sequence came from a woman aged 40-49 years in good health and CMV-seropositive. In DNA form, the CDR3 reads TGTGCCAACCCTCCGGGGACAGGGGTATCACCCCTCCACTTT. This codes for CANPPGTGVSPLHF.